This T cell receptor (beta chain) was recovered during a study of tumor-infiltrating lymphocytes in primary liver carcinoma. Study-wide findings and caveats: In tumor-adjacent and tumor-blood pairs, overlap was lower than in tumor region pairs. Significantly greater top-250-clone fractions characterized tumors relative to blood (p = 0.039).

They got blood RNA out of unsorted whole blood and also pulled out germline DNA. Patients showed chronic HBV infection and an absence of prior treatment. J lost 7 bases, V lost 7 bases, and 9 bases had no gene match. The CDR3 spans 14 residues. Germline V gives CDR1 SGHVS, CDR2 FQNEAQ. A constant-region primer primed TCR beta cDNA synthesis from about 490 ng of total RNA. Three nested multiplex PCR rounds, a slightly modified ARM-PCR method, built the TCR beta libraries. With TRBV1-TRBV30 forward primers and a C-beta reverse primer, the first two PCR rounds were run for 10 to 11 cycles each. TCRdb reanalysed the multiplex PCR reads using MiXCR and keeps one entry per CDR3 protein. Seen here are about 200,000 distinct CDR3 sequences, around three fifths observed once, and the top ten hold approximately 6.6%. As concerns this clonotype: Antigen specificity is unknown.

This receptor was identified in a woman in her sixties with primary liver carcinoma and hepatitis B virus infection. J is TRBJ2-5 and V is TRBV7-8; 10 nucleotides match TRBD2. The sequenced sample consisted of peripheral blood. CDR3 sequence (DNA): TGTGCCAGCAACCCTAGCGGGAGTATCGGGACCCAGTACTTC. Encoded protein: CASNPSGSIGTQYF.